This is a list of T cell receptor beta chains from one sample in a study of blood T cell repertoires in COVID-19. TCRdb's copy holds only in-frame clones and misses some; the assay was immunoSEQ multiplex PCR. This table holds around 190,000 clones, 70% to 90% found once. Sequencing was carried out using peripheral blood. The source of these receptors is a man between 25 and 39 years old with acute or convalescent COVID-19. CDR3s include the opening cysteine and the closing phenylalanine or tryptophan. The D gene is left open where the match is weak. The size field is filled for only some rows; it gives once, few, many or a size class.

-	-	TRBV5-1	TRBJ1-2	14	TGCGCCAGCAGCTTGGGGGAGATAGGCTATGGCTACACCTTC	CASSLGEIGYGYTF
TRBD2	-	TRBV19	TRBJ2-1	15	TGTGCCAGTAGTATACGGAGCGGGGACTACAATGAGCAGTTCTTC	CASSIRSGDYNEQFF
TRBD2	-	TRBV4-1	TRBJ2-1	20	TGCGCCAGCAGCCAGTCCGGGGGCGGGAGGGCCCTAAGCTCCTACAATGAGCAGTTCTTC	CASSQSGGGRALSSYNEQFF
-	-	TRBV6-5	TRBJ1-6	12	TGTGCCAGCAGACTACGGGGGTCTGCCCTCCACTTT	CASRLRGSALHF
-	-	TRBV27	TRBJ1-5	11	TGTGCCAGCTGGCCCAATCAGCCCCAGCATTTT	CASWPNQPQHF
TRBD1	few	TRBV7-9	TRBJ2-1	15	TGTGCCAGCAGCTCCGGACAGGGGGCAAGGAATGAGCAGTTCTTC	CASSSGQGARNEQFF
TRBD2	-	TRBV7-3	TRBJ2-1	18	TGTGCCAGCAGCTCCCTATCAGGAGCGGGAGGGGGTAGGGATGAGCAGTTCTTC	CASSSLSGAGGGRDEQFF
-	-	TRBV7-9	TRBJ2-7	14	TGTGCCAGCAGCTTAAGTGCAGGGCTGTACGAGCAGTACTTC	CASSLSAGLYEQYF
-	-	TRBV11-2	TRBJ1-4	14	TGTGCCAGCAGCTTCGGTTCAGCGGTGGGAAAACTGTTTTTT	CASSFGSAVGKLFF
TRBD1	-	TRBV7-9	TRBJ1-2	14	TGTGCCAGCACCTTGGGACAGGGGGACGATGGCTACACCTTC	CASTLGQGDDGYTF
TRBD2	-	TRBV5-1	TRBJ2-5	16	TGCGCCAGCAGCTTGATGACGGGAGGGGTTAAAGAGACCCAGTACTTC	CASSLMTGGVKETQYF
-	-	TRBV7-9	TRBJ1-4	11	TGTGCCAGCAGCCGTAATGAAAAACTGTTTTTT	CASSRNEKLFF
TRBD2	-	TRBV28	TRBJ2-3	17	TGTGCCAGCAGTTTGACTAGCGGGAGGGGGGACACAGATACGCAGTATTTT	CASSLTSGRGDTDTQYF
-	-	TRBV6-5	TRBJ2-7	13	TGTGCCGGGGGGGCTATCGGGACCTACGAGCAGTACTTC	CAGGAIGTYEQYF
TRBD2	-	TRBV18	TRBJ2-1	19	TGTGCCAGCTCACGGGGACTTTCCTCCGGGACTAGCGGGAGGTATGAGCAGTTCTTC	CASSRGLSSGTSGRYEQFF
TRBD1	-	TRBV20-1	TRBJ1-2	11	TGCAGTGCTTTCAGGACAGGGTCGGCTCCCTTC	CSAFRTGSAPF
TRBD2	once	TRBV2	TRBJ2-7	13	TGTGCCAGCACACTAGCGGGAGGGTACGAGCAGTACTTC	CASTLAGGYEQYF
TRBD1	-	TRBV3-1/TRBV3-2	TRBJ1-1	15	TGTGCCAGCAGCCAAGGGGGACAGGGAAACACTGAAGCTTTCTTT	CASSQGGQGNTEAFF
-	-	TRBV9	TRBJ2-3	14	TGTGCCAGCAGCGGAGGAGGATACACAGATACGCAGTATTTT	CASSGGGYTDTQYF
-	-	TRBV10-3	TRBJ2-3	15	TGTGCCATCAGACAGGACAGTATCAGCACAGATACGCAGTATTTT	CAIRQDSISTDTQYF
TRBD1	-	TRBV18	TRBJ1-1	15	TGTGCCAGCTCACCCCCGCCGGGACAGTCAACTGAAGCTTTCTTT	CASSPPPGQSTEAFF
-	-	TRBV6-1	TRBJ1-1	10	TGTGCCAGCAGTGAAATCAGGGCTTTCTTT	CASSEIRAFF
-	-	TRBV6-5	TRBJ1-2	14	TGTGCCAGCAGTTCATTTCCAGGGCGCCATGGCTACACCTTC	CASSSFPGRHGYTF
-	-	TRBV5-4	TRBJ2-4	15	TGTGCCAGCAGCCGCAGGGGCGGAGCCAAAAACATTCAGTACTTC	CASSRRGGAKNIQYF
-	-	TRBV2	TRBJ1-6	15	TGTGCCAGCACGGATGACAGGTCATATAATTCACCCCTCCACTTT	CASTDDRSYNSPLHF
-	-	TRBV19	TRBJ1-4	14	TGTGCCAGTAGTATATCCGGGGTTGATGAAAAACTGTTTTTT	CASSISGVDEKLFF
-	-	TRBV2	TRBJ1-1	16	TGTGCCAGCAGGGATCCATCCAGGATTAGTGGCACTGAAGCTTTCTTT	CASRDPSRISGTEAFF
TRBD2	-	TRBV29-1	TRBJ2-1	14	TGCAGCGGAGCGGGACGGATTAATAACAATGAGCAGTTCTTC	CSGAGRINNNEQFF
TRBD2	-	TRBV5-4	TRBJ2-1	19	TGTGCCAGCAGCTCCCCCTTAGCGGGGGGCCGGTCTGCCTACAATGAGCAGTTCTTC	CASSSPLAGGRSAYNEQFF
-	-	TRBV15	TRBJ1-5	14	TGTGCCACCAGCATAATAGGGGGTGGTCAGCCCCAGCATTTT	CATSIIGGGQPQHF
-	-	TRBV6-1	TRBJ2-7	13	TGTGCCAGCAGTGAATCGACAGATAGGGAGCAGTACTTC	CASSESTDREQYF
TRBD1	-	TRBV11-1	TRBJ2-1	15	TGTGCCAGCAGCTTAGGTGGGACAGGGGTCAATGAGCAGTTCTTC	CASSLGGTGVNEQFF
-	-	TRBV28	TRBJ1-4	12	TGTGCCAGCAGGCTACTAAATGAAAAACTGTTTTTT	CASRLLNEKLFF
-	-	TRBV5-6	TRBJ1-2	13	TGTGCCAGCAGCTTGGGACAGGTGGGTGGCTACACCTTC	CASSLGQVGGYTF
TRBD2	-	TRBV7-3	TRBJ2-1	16	TGTGCCAGCAGCACTCCCCTGGGCGGGAGAGCCAATGAGCAGTTCTTC	CASSTPLGGRANEQFF
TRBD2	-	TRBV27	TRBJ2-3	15	TGTGCCAGCGGACGGACTAGCGGGAGCACAGATACGCAGTATTTT	CASGRTSGSTDTQYF
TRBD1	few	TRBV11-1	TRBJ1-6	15	TGTGCCAGCAGCTTTGACAGGGGGCCGCGGTCACCCCTCCACTTT	CASSFDRGPRSPLHF
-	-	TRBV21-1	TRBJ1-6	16	TGTGCCAGCAGCAAGGCCCGACGAGGGATTAATTCACCCCTCCACTTT	CASSKARRGINSPLHF
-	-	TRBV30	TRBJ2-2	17	TGTGCCTGGAGTGTTTTAGGCATCGGACAGTCCACCGGGGAGCTGTTTTTT	CAWSVLGIGQSTGELFF
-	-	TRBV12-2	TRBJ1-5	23	TGTGCAAGTCGCTTAGTTGCTTTGTGGAGAACAGGGATTTTCCGGGGTAGCAATCAGCCCCAGCATTTT	CASRLVALWRTGIFRGSNQPQHF
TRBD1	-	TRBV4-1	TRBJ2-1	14	TGCGCCAGCAGCCAAGCTACACAGGGGGGTGAGCAGTTCTTC	CASSQATQGGEQFF
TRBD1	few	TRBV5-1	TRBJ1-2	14	TGCGCCAGCAGCCCACGACAGGGAAACTATGGCTACACCTTC	CASSPRQGNYGYTF
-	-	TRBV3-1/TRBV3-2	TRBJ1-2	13	TGTGCCAGCAGCCAAGCCCAAGTAGCGGACTACACCTTC	CASSQAQVADYTF
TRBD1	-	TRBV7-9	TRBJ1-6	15	TGTGCCAGCAGCTTAGGGAAGGGGGCGCCGGTTTTCCTCCACTTT	CASSLGKGAPVFLHF
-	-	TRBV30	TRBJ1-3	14	TGTGCCTGGAGGGACAGCGCGCAAGGAAACACCATATATTTT	CAWRDSAQGNTIYF
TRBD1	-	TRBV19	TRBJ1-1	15	TGTGCCAGTAGTCGACCGGGACAGGGTAACACTGAAGCTTTCTTT	CASSRPGQGNTEAFF
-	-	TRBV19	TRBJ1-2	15	TGTGCCAGTACCGACCCGGGACGGGAGCTCTATGGCTACACCTTC	CASTDPGRELYGYTF
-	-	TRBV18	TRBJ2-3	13	TGTGCCAGCTCACCGACACAAACAGATACGCAGTATTTT	CASSPTQTDTQYF